Listed below are T cell receptor beta chains from one sample, sequenced in a study of radiotherapy plus CTLA-4 blockade in lung cancer. Libraries were prepared by immunoSEQ multiplex PCR; TCRdb keeps only in-frame clonotypes and omits some of them. The sample lists 43,000 or so clones, around 73% occurring once. The input for sequencing was peripheral blood, taken from a patient treated with radiotherapy plus ipilimumab. These receptor sequences come from a human donor with non-small cell lung cancer who had a complete response to radiotherapy plus ipilimumab. CDR3s include the opening cysteine and the closing phenylalanine or tryptophan. The D gene is left open where the match is weak. Only some rows state a clone size, as once, few, many or a class for expanded clones.

v_gene: TRBV5-8; d_gene: .; len: 10; j_gene: TRBJ2-1; abundance: .; CDR3aa: CAKLWPGKFF; CDR3nt: TGTGCCAAGCTCTGGCCGGGTAAGTTCTTC
v_gene: TRBV11-2; d_gene: .; len: 12; j_gene: TRBJ2-3; abundance: .; CDR3aa: CASSLSTDTQYF; CDR3nt: TGTGCCAGCAGCCTGAGCACAGATACGCAGTATTTT
v_gene: TRBV2; d_gene: TRBD2; len: 15; j_gene: TRBJ2-1; abundance: .; CDR3aa: CASSEASGKLGEQFF; CDR3nt: TGTGCCAGCAGTGAGGCTAGCGGGAAACTCGGTGAGCAGTTCTTC
v_gene: TRBV5-1; d_gene: .; len: 17; j_gene: TRBJ1-4; abundance: .; CDR3aa: CASTNVGGYSTNEKLFF; CDR3nt: TGCGCCAGCACAAACGTGGGAGGGTACTCAACTAATGAAAAACTGTTTTTT
v_gene: TRBV10-3; d_gene: .; len: 14; j_gene: TRBJ2-2; abundance: .; CDR3aa: CATHRDSDTGELFF; CDR3nt: TGTGCCACACACAGGGATTCGGACACCGGGGAGCTGTTTTTT
v_gene: TRBV2; d_gene: .; len: 15; j_gene: TRBJ1-6; abundance: .; CDR3aa: CASSGSGQGNSPLHF; CDR3nt: TGTGCCAGCAGTGGCTCCGGACAAGGGAATTCACCCCTCCACTTT
v_gene: TRBV4-3; d_gene: .; len: 18; j_gene: TRBJ1-6; abundance: few; CDR3aa: CASSQEMGGRTYNSPLHF; CDR3nt: TGCGCCAGCAGCCAAGAAATGGGGGGGCGGACCTATAATTCACCCCTCCACTTT
v_gene: TRBV4-3; d_gene: .; len: 14; j_gene: TRBJ1-1; abundance: few; CDR3aa: CASSQVTRSTEAFF; CDR3nt: TGCGCCAGCAGCCAAGTCACGCGTAGCACTGAAGCTTTCTTT
v_gene: TRBV7-7; d_gene: .; len: 14; j_gene: TRBJ2-7; abundance: .; CDR3aa: CASSLDSGTPEQYF; CDR3nt: TGTGCTAGCAGCTTGGACTCCGGGACTCCCGAGCAGTACTTC
v_gene: TRBV11-2; d_gene: TRBD1; len: 11; j_gene: TRBJ2-7; abundance: .; CDR3aa: CASSFRTGLYF; CDR3nt: TGTGCCAGCAGCTTTCGGACAGGGCTGTACTTC
v_gene: TRBV2; d_gene: .; len: 15; j_gene: TRBJ1-4; abundance: .; CDR3aa: CASSRQDATNEKLFF; CDR3nt: TGTGCCAGCAGTCGACAGGACGCAACTAATGAAAAACTGTTTTTT
v_gene: TRBV2; d_gene: .; len: 15; j_gene: TRBJ2-3; abundance: .; CDR3aa: CASSDRGWGTDTQYF; CDR3nt: TGTGCCAGCAGTGACAGGGGATGGGGCACAGATACGCAGTATTTT
v_gene: TRBV6-5; d_gene: TRBD1; len: 15; j_gene: TRBJ2-7; abundance: .; CDR3aa: CASSTRDRGTNEQYF; CDR3nt: TGTGCCAGCAGTACCCGGGACAGGGGGACGAACGAGCAGTACTTC
v_gene: TRBV9; d_gene: .; len: 13; j_gene: TRBJ2-7; abundance: .; CDR3aa: CASSRLGTAGQYF; CDR3nt: TGTGCCAGCAGCCGCCTCGGTACCGCCGGGCAGTACTTC
v_gene: TRBV5-1; d_gene: TRBD1; len: 12; j_gene: TRBJ2-5; abundance: .; CDR3aa: CASRRTGETQYF; CDR3nt: TGCGCCAGCAGGCGGACAGGGGAGACCCAGTACTTC
v_gene: TRBV5-1; d_gene: TRBD1; len: 18; j_gene: TRBJ2-5; abundance: .; CDR3aa: CASREDRGPGGPQETQYF; CDR3nt: TGCGCCAGCAGAGAGGACAGGGGGCCCGGGGGACCTCAAGAGACCCAGTACTTC
v_gene: TRBV11-2; d_gene: .; len: 13; j_gene: TRBJ2-1; abundance: few; CDR3aa: CASSLPGGFEQFF; CDR3nt: TGTGCCAGCAGCCTGCCGGGGGGCTTTGAGCAGTTCTTC
v_gene: TRBV5-4; d_gene: TRBD1; len: 12; j_gene: TRBJ1-2; abundance: .; CDR3aa: CASSVDRVGYTF; CDR3nt: TGTGCCAGCAGCGTGGACAGGGTTGGCTACACCTTC
v_gene: TRBV28; d_gene: .; len: 16; j_gene: TRBJ1-1; abundance: .; CDR3aa: CASSLRGGGRSTEAFF; CDR3nt: TGTGCCAGCAGCCTACGGGGTGGGGGCCGTAGCACTGAAGCTTTCTTT
v_gene: TRBV12-2; d_gene: .; len: 16; j_gene: TRBJ2-1; abundance: .; CDR3aa: CASRLLPREGDDEQFF; CDR3nt: TGTGCAAGTCGCCTCCTTCCCCGGGAGGGAGACGATGAGCAGTTCTTC
v_gene: TRBV5-5; d_gene: TRBD1; len: 14; j_gene: TRBJ1-2; abundance: .; CDR3aa: CASSPGQGDYGYTF; CDR3nt: TGTGCCAGCAGCCCGGGGCAGGGGGACTATGGCTACACCTTC
v_gene: TRBV30; d_gene: TRBD1; len: 17; j_gene: TRBJ2-6; abundance: .; CDR3aa: CAWRFGQGPSGANVLTF; CDR3nt: TGTGCCTGGAGATTTGGACAGGGACCCTCTGGGGCCAACGTCCTGACTTTC
v_gene: TRBV5-6; d_gene: TRBD1; len: 15; j_gene: TRBJ1-2; abundance: once; CDR3aa: CASSPGTGGYYGYTF; CDR3nt: TGTGCCAGCAGCCCTGGGACAGGGGGCTACTATGGCTACACCTTC
v_gene: TRBV7-9; d_gene: .; len: 14; j_gene: TRBJ1-2; abundance: .; CDR3aa: CASSLTRNNYGYTF; CDR3nt: TGTGCCAGCAGCTTGACAAGAAATAACTATGGCTACACCTTC
v_gene: TRBV6-5; d_gene: .; len: 14; j_gene: TRBJ2-7; abundance: .; CDR3aa: CAGSYSTRVGEQYF; CDR3nt: TGTGCCGGCAGTTACTCCACCCGGGTGGGCGAGCAGTACTTC
v_gene: TRBV7-2; d_gene: .; len: 13; j_gene: TRBJ2-5; abundance: .; CDR3aa: CASSLARGETQYF; CDR3nt: TGTGCCAGCAGCTTAGCCAGGGGCGAGACCCAGTACTTC
v_gene: TRBV25-1; d_gene: .; len: 14; j_gene: TRBJ1-4; abundance: .; CDR3aa: CASTLSSTNEKLFF; CDR3nt: TGTGCCAGCACCCTCAGTTCCACTAATGAAAAACTGTTTTTT
v_gene: TRBV27; d_gene: TRBD2; len: 19; j_gene: TRBJ2-1; abundance: .; CDR3aa: CASSLVGLAGSSSYNEQFF; CDR3nt: TGTGCCAGCAGTTTGGTGGGACTAGCGGGATCGAGCTCCTACAATGAGCAGTTCTTC
v_gene: TRBV7-2; d_gene: TRBD2; len: 17; j_gene: TRBJ2-5; abundance: few; CDR3aa: CASSFELKAGGRETQYF; CDR3nt: TGTGCCAGCAGCTTCGAACTTAAAGCGGGGGGCCGGGAGACCCAGTACTTC
v_gene: TRBV12-5; d_gene: TRBD1; len: 15; j_gene: TRBJ2-3; abundance: .; CDR3aa: CASGRTGVGTDTQYF; CDR3nt: TGTGCTAGTGGCAGGACAGGGGTTGGTACAGATACGCAGTATTTT
v_gene: TRBV7-2; d_gene: TRBD1; len: 13; j_gene: TRBJ1-5; abundance: .; CDR3aa: CASSLGQGEPQHF; CDR3nt: TGTGCCAGCAGCCTGGGACAGGGAGAACCCCAGCATTTT
v_gene: TRBV7-8; d_gene: TRBD1; len: 18; j_gene: TRBJ1-3; abundance: .; CDR3aa: CASSRDLRDRGRVNTIYF; CDR3nt: TGTGCCAGCAGCAGAGACCTTAGGGACAGGGGGCGCGTAAACACCATATATTTT
v_gene: TRBV4-1; d_gene: .; len: 16; j_gene: TRBJ1-2; abundance: .; CDR3aa: CASSQEGSNPNYGYTF; CDR3nt: TGCGCCAGCAGCCAAGAGGGTAGCAATCCTAACTATGGCTACACCTTC
v_gene: TRBV10-2; d_gene: TRBD2; len: 14; j_gene: TRBJ2-7; abundance: .; CDR3aa: CASSRSGEGYEQYF; CDR3nt: TGCGCCAGCAGTAGAAGCGGGGAGGGCTACGAGCAGTACTTC
v_gene: TRBV19; d_gene: TRBD1; len: 13; j_gene: TRBJ1-2; abundance: few; CDR3aa: CASREQGYDGYTF; CDR3nt: TGTGCCAGTAGGGAACAGGGGTACGATGGCTACACCTTC
v_gene: TRBV5-6; d_gene: .; len: 14; j_gene: TRBJ1-2; abundance: .; CDR3aa: CASSLGQGIHGYTF; CDR3nt: TGTGCCAGCAGCCTAGGGCAGGGGATCCATGGCTACACCTTC
v_gene: TRBV25-1; d_gene: .; len: 16; j_gene: TRBJ1-6; abundance: .; CDR3aa: CASSESGRRLHSPLHF; CDR3nt: TGTGCCAGCAGTGAATCTGGCCGTCGACTTCATTCACCCCTCCACTTT
v_gene: TRBV5-6; d_gene: .; len: 15; j_gene: TRBJ1-5; abundance: once; CDR3aa: CASSLGQISNQPQHF; CDR3nt: TGTGCCAGCAGCTTGGGACAAATTAGCAATCAGCCCCAGCATTTT
v_gene: TRBV7-9; d_gene: TRBD1; len: 14; j_gene: TRBJ1-1; abundance: .; CDR3aa: CASSPRTGETEAFF; CDR3nt: TGTGCCAGCAGCCCCAGGACAGGGGAGACTGAAGCTTTCTTT
v_gene: TRBV7-8; d_gene: TRBD1; len: 15; j_gene: TRBJ2-5; abundance: .; CDR3aa: CASSLGQGRSETQYF; CDR3nt: TGTGCCAGCAGCTTGGGACAGGGTCGGTCAGAGACCCAGTACTTC
v_gene: TRBV9; d_gene: .; len: 15; j_gene: TRBJ1-1; abundance: .; CDR3aa: CASSVEASGITEAFF; CDR3nt: TGTGCCAGCAGCGTAGAAGCTTCAGGGATCACTGAAGCTTTCTTT
v_gene: TRBV5-6; d_gene: .; len: 15; j_gene: TRBJ1-1; abundance: .; CDR3aa: CASSLVGDMNTEAFF; CDR3nt: TGTGCCAGCAGCTTGGTCGGGGATATGAACACTGAAGCTTTCTTT
v_gene: TRBV10-2; d_gene: .; len: 13; j_gene: TRBJ1-1; abundance: .; CDR3aa: CASRPTQNTEAFF; CDR3nt: TGCGCCAGCCGGCCGACTCAGAACACTGAAGCTTTCTTT
v_gene: TRBV6-5; d_gene: TRBD2; len: 16; j_gene: TRBJ2-2; abundance: .; CDR3aa: CASSYRLASGTGELFF; CDR3nt: TGTGCCAGCAGTTACCGACTAGCGAGTGGGACCGGGGAGCTGTTTTTT
v_gene: TRBV4-1; d_gene: TRBD2; len: 17; j_gene: TRBJ2-3; abundance: .; CDR3aa: CASSQRGLAGNTDTQYF; CDR3nt: TGCGCCAGCAGCCAAAGAGGGCTAGCGGGGAACACAGATACGCAGTATTTT
v_gene: TRBV9; d_gene: TRBD2; len: 15; j_gene: TRBJ2-1; abundance: .; CDR3aa: CASSVTSGSGNEQFF; CDR3nt: TGTGCCAGCAGCGTAACCAGCGGGAGTGGTAATGAGCAGTTCTTC